These 6 T cell receptor beta chains came from one sample sequenced in a study of PD-1 blockade in classical Hodgkin lymphoma. Here immunoSEQ multiplex PCR was the method, and the copy in TCRdb shows in-frame clones only, minus some. The sample lists 25,000 or so clones, about three quarters occurring once. Following autologous stem cell transplantation, relapse occurred in every patient, and exposure to brentuximab vedotin varied. Sequences were derived from peripheral blood mononuclear cells (PBMCs), sampled at baseline. Receptor source: a human donor with classical Hodgkin lymphoma.

The rearrangement joins TRBV2 to TRBJ1-2, with D possibly being TRBD1 (6 bases). The germline V gene has CDR1 SNHLY and CDR2 FYNNEI. The CDR3 extends over 14 amino acids. The ends were cut back, 6 bases at V and 4 bases at J, with 15 bases in the middle. CDR3 bases: TGTGCCAGCAGGGGGGGCAGGGATATCTATGGCTACACCTTC. Encoded protein: CASRGGRDIYGYTF.

This chain connects TRBV6-5 to TRBJ1-1; perhaps TRBD1 as D (6 bases). Germline values: CDR1 MNHEY, CDR2 SVGAGI. The CDR3 is made up of 14 amino acids. V lost 4 bases and J lost 1, with 10 bases in between. CDR3 sequence: CASSSLTGNTEAFF. DNA for the CDR3: TGTGCCAGCAGTTCCTTGACAGGGAACACTGAAGCTTTCTTT.

V and J are TRBV6-1 and TRBJ1-2, with D perhaps TRBD1 (5 bases). Germline V gene lookup returns CDR1 MNHNS and CDR2 SASEGT. The CDR3 consists of 14 residues. V lost 7 bases, J lost 6 bases, and 18 bases lay in between. CDR3 sequence reads: CASNQGPLTNGYTF. CDR3 nucleotide sequence: TGTGCCAGCAATCAGGGTCCCCTAACTAATGGCTACACCTTC.

J is TRBJ1-1 and V is TRBV30, with a possible D match to TRBD1 (6 bases). Germline V gene lookup returns CDR1 GTSNPN and CDR2 SVGIG (reference sequence). The CDR3 is 14 amino acids. Trimming took 2 bases from V and 4 from J, leaving 14 bases between them. The CDR3 here is CAWSSGAKVTEAFF. In nucleotides, the CDR3 is TGTGCCTGGAGTTCGGGGGCCAAGGTCACTGAAGCTTTCTTT.

This clone was detected only a few times. J is TRBJ2-7 and V is TRBV28; D possibly matches TRBD1 or TRBD2 (5 bases each). V lost 7 bases, J lost 3 bases, and 16 bases lay in between. Germline CDR1 reads MDHEN; CDR2 reads SYDVKM. CDR3 length: 14 residues. The CDR3 DNA follows: TGTGCCAGCACGCCGGGGCGCAGCGTCTACGAGCAGTACTTC. This encodes CASTPGRSVYEQYF.

This chain connects TRBV27 to TRBJ2-1, with no clear D. The CDR3 is 14 amino acids. V lost 4 bases, J lost 0 bases, and 7 bases lay in between. Germline V gene data show CDR1 as MNHEY and CDR2 as SMNVEV (reference sequence). CDR3 loop: CASSWLSSYNEQFF. CDR3 bases: TGTGCCAGCAGTTGGCTAAGCTCCTACAATGAGCAGTTCTTC.